Listed here is a single T cell receptor beta chain. Germline-derived CDR1 and CDR2 are SGHAT and FQNNGV. The V and J ends lost 1 base and 4 bases respectively, with 10 bases between them. This CDR3 is built from 15 residues. The data belong to a study of blood T cell repertoires in COVID-19. Study-wide context: The United States, Italy and Spain provided the acute and convalescent COVID-19 samples.

Study processing details: How many nucleated cells were present was estimated from reference gene primer amplification. Measured with immunoSEQ multiplex PCR; TCRdb has only the in-frame clones, and not every one. D and trimming come from the DNA, and the V and J calls and clone size come from that table. This repertoire shows 200,000 to 250,000 clones, about nine tenths found once; its top ten account for roughly 4.1%. The sample taken for sequencing was peripheral blood. The TCR sequence derives from a man aged 50 to 59 with acute or convalescent COVID-19. The V gene is TRBV11-2, the J gene TRBJ2-2; a weak D match, TRBD2 (6 bases). CDR3: CASSLVASVTGELFF. As DNA, the CDR3 is TGTGCCAGCAGCTTAGTGGCTAGCGTCACCGGGGAGCTGTTTTTT.